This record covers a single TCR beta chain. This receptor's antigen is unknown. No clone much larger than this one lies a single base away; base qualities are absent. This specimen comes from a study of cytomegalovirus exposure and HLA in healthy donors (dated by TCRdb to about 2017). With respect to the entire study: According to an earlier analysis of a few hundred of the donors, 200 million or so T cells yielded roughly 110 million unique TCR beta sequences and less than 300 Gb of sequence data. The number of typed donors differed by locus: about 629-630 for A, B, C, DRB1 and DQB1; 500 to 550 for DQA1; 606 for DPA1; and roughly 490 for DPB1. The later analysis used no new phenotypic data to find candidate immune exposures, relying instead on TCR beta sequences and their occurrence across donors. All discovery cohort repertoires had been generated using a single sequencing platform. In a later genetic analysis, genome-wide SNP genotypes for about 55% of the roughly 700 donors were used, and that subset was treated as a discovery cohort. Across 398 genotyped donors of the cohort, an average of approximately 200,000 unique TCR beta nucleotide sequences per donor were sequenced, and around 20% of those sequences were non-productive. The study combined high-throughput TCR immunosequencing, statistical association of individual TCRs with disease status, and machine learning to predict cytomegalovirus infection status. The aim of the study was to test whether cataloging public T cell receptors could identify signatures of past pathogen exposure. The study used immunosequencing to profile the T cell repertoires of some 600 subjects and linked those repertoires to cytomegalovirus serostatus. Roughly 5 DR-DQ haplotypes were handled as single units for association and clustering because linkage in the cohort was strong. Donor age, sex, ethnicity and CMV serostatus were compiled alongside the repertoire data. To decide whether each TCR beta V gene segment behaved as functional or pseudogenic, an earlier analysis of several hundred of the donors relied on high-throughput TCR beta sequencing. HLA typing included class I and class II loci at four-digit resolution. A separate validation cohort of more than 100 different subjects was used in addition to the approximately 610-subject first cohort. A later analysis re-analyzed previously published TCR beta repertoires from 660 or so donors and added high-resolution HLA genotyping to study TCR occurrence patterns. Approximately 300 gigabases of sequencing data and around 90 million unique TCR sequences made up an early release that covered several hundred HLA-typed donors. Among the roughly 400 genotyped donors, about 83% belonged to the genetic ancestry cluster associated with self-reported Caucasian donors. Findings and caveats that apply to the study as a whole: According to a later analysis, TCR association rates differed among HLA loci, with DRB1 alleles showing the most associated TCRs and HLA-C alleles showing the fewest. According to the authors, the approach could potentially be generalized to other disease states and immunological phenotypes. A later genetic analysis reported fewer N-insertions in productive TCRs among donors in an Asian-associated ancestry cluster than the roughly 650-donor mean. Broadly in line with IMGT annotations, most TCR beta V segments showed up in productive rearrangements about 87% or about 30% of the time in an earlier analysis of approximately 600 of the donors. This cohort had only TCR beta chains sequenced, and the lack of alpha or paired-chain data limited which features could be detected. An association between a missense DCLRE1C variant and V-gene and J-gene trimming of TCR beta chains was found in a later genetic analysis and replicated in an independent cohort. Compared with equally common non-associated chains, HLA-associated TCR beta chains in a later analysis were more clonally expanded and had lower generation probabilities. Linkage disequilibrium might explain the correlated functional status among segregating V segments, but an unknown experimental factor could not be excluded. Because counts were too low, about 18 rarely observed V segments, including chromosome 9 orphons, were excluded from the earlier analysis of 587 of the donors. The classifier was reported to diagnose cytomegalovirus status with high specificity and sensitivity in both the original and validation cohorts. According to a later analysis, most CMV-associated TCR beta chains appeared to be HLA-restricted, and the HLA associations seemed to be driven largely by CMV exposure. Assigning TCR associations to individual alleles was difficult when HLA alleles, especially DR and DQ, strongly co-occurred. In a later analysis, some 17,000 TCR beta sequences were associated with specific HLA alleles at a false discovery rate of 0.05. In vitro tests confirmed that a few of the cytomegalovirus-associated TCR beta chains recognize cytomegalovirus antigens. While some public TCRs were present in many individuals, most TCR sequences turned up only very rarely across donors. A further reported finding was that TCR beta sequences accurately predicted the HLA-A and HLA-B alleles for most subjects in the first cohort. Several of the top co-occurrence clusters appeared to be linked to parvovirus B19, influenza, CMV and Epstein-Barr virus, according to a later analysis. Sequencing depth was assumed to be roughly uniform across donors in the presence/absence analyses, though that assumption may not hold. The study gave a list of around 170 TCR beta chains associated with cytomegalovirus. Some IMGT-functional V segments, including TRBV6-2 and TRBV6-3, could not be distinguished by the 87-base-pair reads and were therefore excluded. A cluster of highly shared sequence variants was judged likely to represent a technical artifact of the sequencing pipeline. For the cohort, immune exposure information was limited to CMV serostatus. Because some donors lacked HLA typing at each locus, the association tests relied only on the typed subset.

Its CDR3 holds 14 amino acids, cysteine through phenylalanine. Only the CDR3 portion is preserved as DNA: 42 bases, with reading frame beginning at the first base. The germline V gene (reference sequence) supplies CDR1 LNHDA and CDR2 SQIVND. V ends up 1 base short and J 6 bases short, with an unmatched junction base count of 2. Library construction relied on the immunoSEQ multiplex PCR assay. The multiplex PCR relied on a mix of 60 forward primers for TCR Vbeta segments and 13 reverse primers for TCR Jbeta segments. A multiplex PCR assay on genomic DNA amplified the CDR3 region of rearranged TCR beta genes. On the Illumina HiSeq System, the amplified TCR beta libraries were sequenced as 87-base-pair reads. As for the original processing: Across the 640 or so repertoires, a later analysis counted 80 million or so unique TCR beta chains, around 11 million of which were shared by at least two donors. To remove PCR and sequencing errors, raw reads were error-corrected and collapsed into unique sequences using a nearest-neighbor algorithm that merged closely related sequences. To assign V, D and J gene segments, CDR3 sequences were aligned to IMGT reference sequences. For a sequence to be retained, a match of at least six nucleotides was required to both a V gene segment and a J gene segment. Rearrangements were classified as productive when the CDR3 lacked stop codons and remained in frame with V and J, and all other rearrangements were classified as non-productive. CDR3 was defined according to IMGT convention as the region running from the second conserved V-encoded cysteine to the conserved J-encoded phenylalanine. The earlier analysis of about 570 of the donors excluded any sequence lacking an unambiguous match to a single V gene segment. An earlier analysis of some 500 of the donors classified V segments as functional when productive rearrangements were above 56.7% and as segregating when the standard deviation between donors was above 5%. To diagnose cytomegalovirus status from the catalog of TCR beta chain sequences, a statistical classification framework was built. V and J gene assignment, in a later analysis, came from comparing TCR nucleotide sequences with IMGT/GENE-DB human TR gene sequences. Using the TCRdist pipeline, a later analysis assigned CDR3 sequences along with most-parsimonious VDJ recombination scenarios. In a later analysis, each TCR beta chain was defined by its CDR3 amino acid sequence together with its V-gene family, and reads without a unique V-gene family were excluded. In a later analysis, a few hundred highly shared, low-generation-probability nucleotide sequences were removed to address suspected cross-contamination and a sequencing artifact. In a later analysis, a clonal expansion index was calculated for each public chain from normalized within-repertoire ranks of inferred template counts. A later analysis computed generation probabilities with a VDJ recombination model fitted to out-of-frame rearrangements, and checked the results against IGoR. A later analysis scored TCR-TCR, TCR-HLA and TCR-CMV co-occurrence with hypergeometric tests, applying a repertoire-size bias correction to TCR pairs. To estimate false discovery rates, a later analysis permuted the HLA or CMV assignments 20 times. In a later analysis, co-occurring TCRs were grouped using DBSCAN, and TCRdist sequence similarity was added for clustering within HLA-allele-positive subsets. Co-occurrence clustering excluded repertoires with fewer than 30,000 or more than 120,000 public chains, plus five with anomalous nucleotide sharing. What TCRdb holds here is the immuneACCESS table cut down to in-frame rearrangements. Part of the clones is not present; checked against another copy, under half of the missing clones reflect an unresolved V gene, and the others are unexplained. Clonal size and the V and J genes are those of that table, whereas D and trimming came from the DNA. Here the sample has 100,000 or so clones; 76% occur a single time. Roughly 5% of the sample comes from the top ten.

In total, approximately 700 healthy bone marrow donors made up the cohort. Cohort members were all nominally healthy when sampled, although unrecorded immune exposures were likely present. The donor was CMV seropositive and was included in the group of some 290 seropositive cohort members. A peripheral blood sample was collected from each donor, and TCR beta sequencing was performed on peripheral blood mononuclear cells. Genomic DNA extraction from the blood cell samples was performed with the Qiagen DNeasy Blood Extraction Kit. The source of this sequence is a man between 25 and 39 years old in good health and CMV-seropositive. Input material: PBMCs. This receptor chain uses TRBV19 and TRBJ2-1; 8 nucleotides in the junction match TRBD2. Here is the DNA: TGTGCCAGTAGTATAGCGGGGGGGCTCAATGAGCAGTTCTTC. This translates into CASSIAGGLNEQFF.